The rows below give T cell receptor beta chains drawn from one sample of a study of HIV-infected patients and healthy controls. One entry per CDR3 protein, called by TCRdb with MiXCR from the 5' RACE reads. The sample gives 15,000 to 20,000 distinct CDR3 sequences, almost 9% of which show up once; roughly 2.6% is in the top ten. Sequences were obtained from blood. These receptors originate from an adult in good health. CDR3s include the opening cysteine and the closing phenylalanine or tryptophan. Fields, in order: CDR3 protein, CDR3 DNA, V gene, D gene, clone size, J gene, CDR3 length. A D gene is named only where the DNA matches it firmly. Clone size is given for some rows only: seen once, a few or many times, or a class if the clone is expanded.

CDR3 protein: CASSLGTGLEAFF
CDR3 DNA: TGCGCCAGCAGCTTGGGCACGGGGCTTGAAGCTTTCTTT
V gene: TRBV5-1
D gene: .
clone size: many
J gene: TRBJ1-1
CDR3 length: 13

CDR3 protein: CASSGQGPDTQYF
CDR3 DNA: TGCGCCAGCAGCGGACAGGGCCCAGATACGCAGTATTTT
V gene: TRBV5-1
D gene: TRBD1
clone size: .
J gene: TRBJ2-3
CDR3 length: 13

CDR3 protein: CASSFSGAGNRELFF
CDR3 DNA: TGTGCCAGCAGTTTCAGTGGAGCGGGAAACCGGGAGCTGTTTTTT
V gene: TRBV12-3/TRBV12-4
D gene: TRBD2
clone size: .
J gene: TRBJ2-2
CDR3 length: 15

CDR3 protein: CASSFSGNYQETQYF
CDR3 DNA: TGTGCCAGCAGTTTTAGCGGGAACTACCAAGAGACCCAGTACTTC
V gene: TRBV12-3/TRBV12-4
D gene: TRBD2
clone size: .
J gene: TRBJ2-5
CDR3 length: 15

CDR3 protein: CASSPRTSSYEQYF
CDR3 DNA: TGTGCCAGCAGCCCAAGGACAAGTTCCTACGAGCAGTACTTC
V gene: TRBV9
D gene: .
clone size: many
J gene: TRBJ2-7
CDR3 length: 14

CDR3 protein: CASSLDPQGIQYF
CDR3 DNA: TGTGCCAGCAGCTTGGACCCCCAGGGCATTCAGTACTTC
V gene: TRBV7-3
D gene: .
clone size: medium-sized
J gene: TRBJ2-4
CDR3 length: 13

CDR3 protein: CASSSTASNYGYTF
CDR3 DNA: TGCGCCAGCAGCTCGACAGCTTCTAACTATGGCTACACCTTC
V gene: TRBV5-1
D gene: .
clone size: many
J gene: TRBJ1-2
CDR3 length: 14

CDR3 protein: CASSQGLAGYTDTQYF
CDR3 DNA: TGTGCCAGCAGTCAGGGACTAGCGGGTTACACAGATACGCAGTATTTT
V gene: TRBV12-3/TRBV12-4
D gene: TRBD2
clone size: few
J gene: TRBJ2-3
CDR3 length: 16

CDR3 protein: CASSLGAETQYF
CDR3 DNA: TGTGCCAGCAGTCTTGGCGCAGAGACCCAGTACTTC
V gene: TRBV2
D gene: .
clone size: many
J gene: TRBJ2-5
CDR3 length: 12

CDR3 protein: CASSLELVARVTDTQYF
CDR3 DNA: TGCGCCAGCAGCTTGGAACTAGTCGCCAGAGTCACAGATACGCAGTATTTT
V gene: TRBV5-1
D gene: .
clone size: many
J gene: TRBJ2-3
CDR3 length: 17

CDR3 protein: CASSYERLAKNIQYF
CDR3 DNA: TGTGCCAGCAGTTACGAAAGGCTAGCCAAAAACATTCAGTACTTC
V gene: TRBV6-2/TRBV6-3
D gene: .
clone size: .
J gene: TRBJ2-4
CDR3 length: 15

CDR3 protein: CASRESRGTVPWGAFF
CDR3 DNA: TGTGCCAGCAGAGAATCAAGAGGGACAGTCCCTTGGGGAGCTTTCTTT
V gene: TRBV6-5
D gene: TRBD1
clone size: .
J gene: TRBJ1-1
CDR3 length: 16

CDR3 protein: CASSLGRAFVLSDTQYF
CDR3 DNA: TGTGCCAGCAGCCTCGGTAGGGCTTTTGTTCTTTCGGATACGCAGTATTTT
V gene: TRBV14
D gene: .
clone size: .
J gene: TRBJ2-3
CDR3 length: 17

CDR3 protein: CASSLQGTGVNEQFF
CDR3 DNA: TGTGCCAGCAGCTTGCAGGGAACAGGGGTCAATGAGCAGTTCTTC
V gene: TRBV7-9
D gene: TRBD1
clone size: many
J gene: TRBJ2-1
CDR3 length: 15

CDR3 protein: CSAWAGRLQETQYF
CDR3 DNA: TGCAGTGCGTGGGCGGGACGGCTCCAAGAGACCCAGTACTTC
V gene: TRBV20-1
D gene: .
clone size: .
J gene: TRBJ2-5
CDR3 length: 14

CDR3 protein: CASRTPRTSGYEQYF
CDR3 DNA: TGTGCCAGCAGAACTCCGAGGACTAGCGGATACGAGCAGTACTTC
V gene: TRBV6-2/TRBV6-3
D gene: TRBD2
clone size: few
J gene: TRBJ2-7
CDR3 length: 15

CDR3 protein: CASSIAAYNEQFF
CDR3 DNA: TGTGCCAGCTCAATTGCGGCCTACAATGAGCAGTTCTTC
V gene: TRBV18
D gene: .
clone size: many
J gene: TRBJ2-1
CDR3 length: 13

CDR3 protein: CASSLGAQAYSNQPQHF
CDR3 DNA: TGTGCCAGCAGTTTGGGGGCCCAGGCCTATAGCAATCAGCCCCAGCATTTT
V gene: TRBV28
D gene: .
clone size: medium-sized
J gene: TRBJ1-5
CDR3 length: 17

CDR3 protein: CASSLRDGRTDTQYF
CDR3 DNA: TGTGCCAGCAGCCTTAGGGACGGACGCACAGATACGCAGTATTTT
V gene: TRBV5-4
D gene: .
clone size: .
J gene: TRBJ2-3
CDR3 length: 15

CDR3 protein: CASSLDGYEQYF
CDR3 DNA: TGTGCCAGCAGCTTGGACGGCTACGAGCAGTACTTC
V gene: TRBV5-4
D gene: .
clone size: many
J gene: TRBJ2-7
CDR3 length: 12

CDR3 protein: CASSLRGRSMGYTF
CDR3 DNA: TGTGCCAGCAGTTTGCGCGGCAGATCTATGGGCTACACCTTC
V gene: TRBV28
D gene: .
clone size: many
J gene: TRBJ1-2
CDR3 length: 14

CDR3 protein: CASSELGGETQYF
CDR3 DNA: TGTGCCAGCAGTGAACTAGGGGGAGAGACCCAGTACTTC
V gene: TRBV12-3/TRBV12-4
D gene: .
clone size: many
J gene: TRBJ2-5
CDR3 length: 13

CDR3 protein: CASSYSKGGANQPQHF
CDR3 DNA: TGTGCCAGCAGTTACTCGAAGGGGGGGGCCAATCAGCCCCAGCATTTT
V gene: TRBV6-2/TRBV6-3
D gene: .
clone size: once
J gene: TRBJ1-5
CDR3 length: 16

CDR3 protein: CSVEPTVRPYNEQFF
CDR3 DNA: TGCAGCGTTGAGCCGACAGTCCGTCCCTACAATGAGCAGTTCTTC
V gene: TRBV29-1
D gene: .
clone size: many
J gene: TRBJ2-1
CDR3 length: 15

CDR3 protein: CASSPATESYSNQPQHF
CDR3 DNA: TGTGCCAGCTCCCCTGCGACAGAATCCTATAGCAATCAGCCCCAGCATTTT
V gene: TRBV18
D gene: .
clone size: medium-sized
J gene: TRBJ1-5
CDR3 length: 17

CDR3 protein: CASSPPRGPQNIQYF
CDR3 DNA: TGTGCCAGCTCACCCCCCAGGGGTCCCCAAAACATTCAGTACTTC
V gene: TRBV18
D gene: .
clone size: medium-sized
J gene: TRBJ2-4
CDR3 length: 15

CDR3 protein: CASSTSAKEQETQYF
CDR3 DNA: TGTGCCAGCTCGACTAGCGCCAAGGAGCAAGAGACCCAGTACTTC
V gene: TRBV28
D gene: TRBD2
clone size: .
J gene: TRBJ2-5
CDR3 length: 15

CDR3 protein: CASSLGSGNQPQHF
CDR3 DNA: TGTGCCAGCAGCTTAGGGTCAGGCAATCAGCCCCAGCATTTT
V gene: TRBV13
D gene: .
clone size: many
J gene: TRBJ1-5
CDR3 length: 14

CDR3 protein: CASSQESPGTGGYEQYF
CDR3 DNA: TGCGCCAGCAGCCAAGAATCGCCCGGGACAGGGGGCTACGAGCAGTACTTC
V gene: TRBV4-3
D gene: TRBD1
clone size: many
J gene: TRBJ2-7
CDR3 length: 17

CDR3 protein: CASSRGTAGTDTQYF
CDR3 DNA: TGTGCCAGCAGCCGGGGGACAGCTGGGACAGATACGCAGTATTTT
V gene: TRBV2
D gene: .
clone size: many
J gene: TRBJ2-3
CDR3 length: 15

CDR3 protein: CASSNEREVRYNEQFF
CDR3 DNA: TGTGCCAGTAGTAACGAGCGGGAGGTCCGCTACAATGAGCAGTTCTTC
V gene: TRBV19
D gene: TRBD2
clone size: .
J gene: TRBJ2-1
CDR3 length: 16

CDR3 protein: CASSQEQDSGANVLTF
CDR3 DNA: TGTGCCAGCAGCCAAGAGCAAGACTCTGGGGCCAACGTCCTGACTTTC
V gene: TRBV4-2
D gene: .
clone size: .
J gene: TRBJ2-6
CDR3 length: 16

CDR3 protein: CASSLQGANNQPQHF
CDR3 DNA: TGTGCCAGCAGCTTGCAGGGGGCGAATAATCAGCCCCAGCATTTT
V gene: TRBV5-4
D gene: TRBD1
clone size: .
J gene: TRBJ1-5
CDR3 length: 15

CDR3 protein: CASSPRQESTDTQYF
CDR3 DNA: TGCGCCAGCAGCCCCCGACAGGAAAGCACAGATACGCAGTATTTT
V gene: TRBV4-1
D gene: .
clone size: many
J gene: TRBJ2-3
CDR3 length: 15

CDR3 protein: CASSPTGFYEQYF
CDR3 DNA: TGTGCCAGCAGTCCGACAGGGTTCTACGAGCAGTACTTC
V gene: TRBV28
D gene: TRBD1
clone size: few
J gene: TRBJ2-7
CDR3 length: 13

CDR3 protein: CATSAPEGGFSSDTQYF
CDR3 DNA: TGTGCCACCAGTGCCCCTGAGGGCGGATTCTCGTCGGATACGCAGTATTTT
V gene: TRBV24-1
D gene: .
clone size: many
J gene: TRBJ2-3
CDR3 length: 17